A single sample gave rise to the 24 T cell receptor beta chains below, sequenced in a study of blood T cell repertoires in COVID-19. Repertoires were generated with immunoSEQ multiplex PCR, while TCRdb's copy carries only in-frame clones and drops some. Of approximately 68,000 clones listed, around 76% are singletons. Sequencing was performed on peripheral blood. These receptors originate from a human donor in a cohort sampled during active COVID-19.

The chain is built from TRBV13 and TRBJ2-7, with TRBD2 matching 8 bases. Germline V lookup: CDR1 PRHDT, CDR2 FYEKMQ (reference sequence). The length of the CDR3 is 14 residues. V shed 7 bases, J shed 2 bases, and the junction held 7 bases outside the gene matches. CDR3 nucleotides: TGTGCCAGCACCCGGGAGGGGGGGCCCTACGAGCAGTACTTC. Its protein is CASTREGGPYEQYF.

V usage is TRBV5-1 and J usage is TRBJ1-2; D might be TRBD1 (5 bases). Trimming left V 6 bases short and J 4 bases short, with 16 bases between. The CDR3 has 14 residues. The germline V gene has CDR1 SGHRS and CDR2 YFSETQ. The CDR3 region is CASKVVGQGYGYTF. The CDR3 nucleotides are TGCGCCAGCAAAGTTGTCGGGCAGGGCTATGGCTACACCTTC.

The CDR3: CASSFEGEQYF. CDR3 in DNA: TGTGCCAGCAGCTTCGAGGGCGAGCAGTACTTC. This chain links TRBV13 with TRBJ2-7; D is perhaps TRBD2 (5 bases). V was clipped by 3 bases and J by 6 bases, with 6 bases between them. This CDR3 comprises 11 residues. Germline CDR1 PRHDT, CDR2 FYEKMQ (reference sequence).

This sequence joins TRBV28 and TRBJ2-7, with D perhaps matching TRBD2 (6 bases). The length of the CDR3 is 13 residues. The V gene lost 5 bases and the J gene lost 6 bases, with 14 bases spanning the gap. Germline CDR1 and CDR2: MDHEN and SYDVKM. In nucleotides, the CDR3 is TGTGCCAGCAGTGGCGGCGGGGTTTCCGAGCAGTACTTC. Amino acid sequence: CASSGGGVSEQYF.

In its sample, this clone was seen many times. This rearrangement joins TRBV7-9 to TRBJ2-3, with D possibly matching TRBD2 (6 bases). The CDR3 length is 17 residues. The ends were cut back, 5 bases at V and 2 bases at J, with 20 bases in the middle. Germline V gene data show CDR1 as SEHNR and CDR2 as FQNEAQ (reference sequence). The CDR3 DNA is TGTGCCAGCAGCACGACTACGGGAGACTCATACACAGATACGCAGTATTTT. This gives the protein CASSTTTGDSYTDTQYF.

CDR3 residues: CASRDAQGRYEQYF. DNA of the CDR3: TGTGCCAGCAGGGACGCACAGGGACGCTACGAGCAGTACTTC. The chain couples TRBV27 to TRBJ2-7; TRBD1 might be the D (6 bases). Trimming removed 6 bases at V and 3 bases at J, with 15 bases between. The CDR3 is 14 amino acids. Germline loops: CDR1 MNHEY, CDR2 SMNVEV (reference sequence).

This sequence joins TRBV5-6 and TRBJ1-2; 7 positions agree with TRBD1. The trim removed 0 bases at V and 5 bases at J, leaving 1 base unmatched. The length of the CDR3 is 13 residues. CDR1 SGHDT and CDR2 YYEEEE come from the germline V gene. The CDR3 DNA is TGTGCCAGCAGCTTGGACAGGGGATATGGCTACACCTTC. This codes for CASSLDRGYGYTF.

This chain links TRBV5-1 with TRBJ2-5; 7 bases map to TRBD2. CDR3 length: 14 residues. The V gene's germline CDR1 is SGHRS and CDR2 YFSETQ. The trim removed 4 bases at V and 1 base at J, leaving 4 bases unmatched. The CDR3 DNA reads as TGCGCCAGCAGCGCTACTAGCGTCCAAGAGACCCAGTACTTC. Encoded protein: CASSATSVQETQYF.

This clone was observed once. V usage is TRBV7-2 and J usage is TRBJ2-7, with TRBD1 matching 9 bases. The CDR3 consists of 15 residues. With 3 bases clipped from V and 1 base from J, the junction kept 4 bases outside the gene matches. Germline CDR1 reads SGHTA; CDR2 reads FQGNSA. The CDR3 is CASSLTGGRSYEQYF. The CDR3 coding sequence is TGTGCCAGCAGCTTGACAGGGGGGAGGTCCTACGAGCAGTACTTC.

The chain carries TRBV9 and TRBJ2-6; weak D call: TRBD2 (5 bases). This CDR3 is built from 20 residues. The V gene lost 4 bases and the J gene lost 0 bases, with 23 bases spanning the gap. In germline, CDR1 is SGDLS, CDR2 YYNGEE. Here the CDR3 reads CASSQGSGRRGISGANVLTF. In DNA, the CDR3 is TGTGCCAGCAGCCAAGGGTCGGGTCGACGAGGGATCTCTGGGGCCAACGTCCTGACTTTC.

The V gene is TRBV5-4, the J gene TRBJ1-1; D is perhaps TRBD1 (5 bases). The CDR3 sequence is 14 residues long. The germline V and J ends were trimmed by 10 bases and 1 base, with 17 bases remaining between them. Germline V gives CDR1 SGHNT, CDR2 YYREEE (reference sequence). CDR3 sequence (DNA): TGTGCCTGTCAGCGCCGGGGGGGGAACACTGAAGCTTTCTTT. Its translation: CACQRRGGNTEAFF.

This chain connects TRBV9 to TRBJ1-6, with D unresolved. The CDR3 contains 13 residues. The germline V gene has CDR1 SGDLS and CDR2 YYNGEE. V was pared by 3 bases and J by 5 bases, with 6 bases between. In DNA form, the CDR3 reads TGTGCCAGCAGCGGTACGGATAATTCACCCCTCCACTTT. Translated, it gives CASSGTDNSPLHF.

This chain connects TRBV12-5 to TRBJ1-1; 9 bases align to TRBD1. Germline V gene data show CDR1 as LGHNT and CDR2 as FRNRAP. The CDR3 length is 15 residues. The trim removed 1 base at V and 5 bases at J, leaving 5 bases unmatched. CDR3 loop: CASGLATGGVTEAFF. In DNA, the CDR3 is TGTGCTAGTGGTTTGGCGACAGGGGGAGTTACTGAAGCTTTCTTT. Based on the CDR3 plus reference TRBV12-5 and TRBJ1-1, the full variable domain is DARVTQTPRHKVTEMGQEVTMRCQPILGHNTVFWYRQTMMQGLELLAYFRNRAPLDDSGMPKDRFSAEMPDATLATLKIQPSEPRDSAVYFCASGLATGGVTEAFFGQGTRLTVV.

DNA of the CDR3: TGTGCCAGCAGCCCAAATCCGGGACAGAACTCCTACGAGCAGTACTTC. This sequence encodes CASSPNPGQNSYEQYF. The rearrangement joins TRBV2 to TRBJ2-7, with TRBD1 matching 7 bases. Germline CDR1 and CDR2: SNHLY and FYNNEI. J gave up 0 bases and V 6 bases, and 11 bases lay outside the gene matches. CDR3 length equals 16 residues.

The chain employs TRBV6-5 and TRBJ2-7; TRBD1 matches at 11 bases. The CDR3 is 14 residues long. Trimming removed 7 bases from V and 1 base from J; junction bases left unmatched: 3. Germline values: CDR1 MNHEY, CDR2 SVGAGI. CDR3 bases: TGTGCCAGCACGGGGACAGGGGGATCCTACGAGCAGTACTTC. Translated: CASTGTGGSYEQYF.

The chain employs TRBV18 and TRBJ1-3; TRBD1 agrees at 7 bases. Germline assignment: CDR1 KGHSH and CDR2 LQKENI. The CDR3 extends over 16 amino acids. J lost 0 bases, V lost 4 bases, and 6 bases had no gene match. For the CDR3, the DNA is TGTGCCAGCTCACAGGGGGCGCCGGGCTCTGGAAACACCATATATTTT. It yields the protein CASSQGAPGSGNTIYF. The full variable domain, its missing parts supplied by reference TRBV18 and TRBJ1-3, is NAGVMQNPRHLVRRRGQEARLRCSPMKGHSHVYWYRQLPEEGLKFMVYLQKENIIDESGMPKERFSAEFPKEGPSILRIQQVVRGDSAAYFCASSQGAPGSGNTIYFGEGSWLTVV.

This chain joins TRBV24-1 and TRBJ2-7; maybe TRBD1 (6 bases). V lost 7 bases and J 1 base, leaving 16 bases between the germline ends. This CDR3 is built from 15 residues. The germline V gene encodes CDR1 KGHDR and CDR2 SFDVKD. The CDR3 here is CATSPPGHGSYEQYF. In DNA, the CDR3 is TGTGCCACCAGCCCACCGGGACATGGATCCTACGAGCAGTACTTC.

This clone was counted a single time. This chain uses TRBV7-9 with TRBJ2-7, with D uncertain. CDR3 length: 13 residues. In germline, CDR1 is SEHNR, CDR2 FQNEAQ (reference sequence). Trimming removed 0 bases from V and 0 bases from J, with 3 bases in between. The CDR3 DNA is TGTGCCAGCAGCTTAGCACACTCCTACGAGCAGTACTTC. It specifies CASSLAHSYEQYF.

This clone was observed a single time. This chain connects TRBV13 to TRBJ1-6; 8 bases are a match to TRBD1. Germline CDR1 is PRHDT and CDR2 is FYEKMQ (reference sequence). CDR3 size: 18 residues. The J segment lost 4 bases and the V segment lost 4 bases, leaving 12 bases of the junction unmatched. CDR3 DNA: TGTGCCAGCAGCTCCCGACAGGGGATGATTGGATATAATTCACCCCTCCACTTT. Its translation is CASSSRQGMIGYNSPLHF.

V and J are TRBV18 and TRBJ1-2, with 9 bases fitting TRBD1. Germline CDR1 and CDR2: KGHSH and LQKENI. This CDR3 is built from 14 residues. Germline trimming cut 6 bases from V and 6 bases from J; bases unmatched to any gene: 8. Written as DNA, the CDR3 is TGTGCCAGCTCGGAACGCCGGGACAGGGATGGCTACACCTTC. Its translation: CASSERRDRDGYTF.

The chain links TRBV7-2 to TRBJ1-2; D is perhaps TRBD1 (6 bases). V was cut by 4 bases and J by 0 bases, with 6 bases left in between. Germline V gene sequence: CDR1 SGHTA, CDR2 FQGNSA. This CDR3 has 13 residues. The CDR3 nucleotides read TGTGCCAGCAGCTGGGACACTAACTATGGCTACACCTTC. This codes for CASSWDTNYGYTF.

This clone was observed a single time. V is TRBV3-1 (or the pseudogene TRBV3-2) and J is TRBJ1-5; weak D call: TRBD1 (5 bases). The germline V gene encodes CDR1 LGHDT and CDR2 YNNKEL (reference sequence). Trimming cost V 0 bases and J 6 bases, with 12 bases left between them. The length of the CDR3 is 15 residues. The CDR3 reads CASSQDRGLGQPQHF. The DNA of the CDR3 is TGTGCCAGCAGCCAAGATCGGGGACTCGGTCAGCCCCAGCATTTT.

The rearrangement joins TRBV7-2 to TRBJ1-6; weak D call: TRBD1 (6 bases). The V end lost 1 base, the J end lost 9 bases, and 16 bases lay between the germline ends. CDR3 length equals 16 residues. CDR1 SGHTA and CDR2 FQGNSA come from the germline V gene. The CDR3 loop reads CASSLEMAGVGSPLHF. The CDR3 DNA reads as TGTGCCAGCAGCTTAGAGATGGCAGGGGTGGGTTCACCCCTCCACTTT.

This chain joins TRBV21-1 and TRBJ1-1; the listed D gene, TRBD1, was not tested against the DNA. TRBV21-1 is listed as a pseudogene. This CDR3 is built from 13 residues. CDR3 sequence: CASPGGSGTEAFF. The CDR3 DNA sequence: TGTGCCAGCCCAGGGGGATCAGGCACTGAAGCTTTCTTT.